What follows are 22 T cell receptor beta chains derived from one specimen sequenced in a study of blood T cell repertoires in COVID-19. The assay was immunoSEQ multiplex PCR, and TCRdb's table has in-frame clones only and misses some. The sample contains a few hundred thousand clones, around 85% of which appear only once. The sample comprised peripheral blood. These receptors were collected from a man in his forties or fifties with active or convalescent COVID-19.

The CDR3 protein is CASSLRPQGSSYNSPLHF. CDR3 nucleotide sequence: TGTGCCAGCAGTTTGCGCCCCCAAGGGAGCTCCTATAATTCACCCCTCCACTTT. The chain has TRBV27 and TRBJ1-6; the D is unclear. CDR3 size: 18 residues. Deletions cut 3 bases from V and 0 bases from J, with 15 bases between. Germline V gene data show CDR1 as MNHEY and CDR2 as SMNVEV (reference sequence).

This chain uses TRBV18 with TRBJ2-3, with 10 positions matching TRBD2. This CDR3 contains 17 residues. Germline lookup yields CDR1 KGHSH and CDR2 LQKENI. Trimming at V came to 2 bases and at J to 6 bases, leaving 11 bases not matched to a gene. CDR3 in amino acids: CASSPSRAGGPEDTQYF. The DNA for the CDR3 is TGTGCCAGCTCACCATCCCGAGCGGGAGGGCCGGAGGATACGCAGTATTTT.

The chain couples TRBV15 to TRBJ1-2; 7 nucleotides line up with TRBD1. The CDR3 consists of 17 residues. Germline assignment: CDR1 LNHNV and CDR2 YYDKDF (reference sequence). Germline trimming cut 2 bases from V and 6 bases from J; bases unmatched to any gene: 15. CDR3 DNA sequence: TGTGCCACCAGCAGACCCGTCGATACGAGACAGGGTAATGGCTACACCTTC. It codes for CATSRPVDTRQGNGYTF.

J is TRBJ1-4 and V is TRBV7-8, with a possible D match to TRBD1 (6 bases). The germline V gene encodes CDR1 SGHVS and CDR2 FQNEAQ. The CDR3 totals 16 residues. The germline V and J ends were trimmed by 5 bases and 3 bases, with 16 bases remaining between them. CDR3 loop: CASSIPSQGSNEKLFF. The CDR3 nucleotides are TGTGCCAGCAGCATCCCTAGTCAGGGGTCTAATGAAAAACTGTTTTTT.

This clone was detected a few times. DNA of the CDR3: TGCGCCAGCAGCTTGTTCGCAGGGGCGACGTACAATGAGCAGTTCTTC. This codes for CASSLFAGATYNEQFF. The chain links TRBV5-1 to TRBJ2-1; tentative D call: TRBD1 (6 bases). Germline-derived CDR1 and CDR2 are SGHRS and YFSETQ. V was trimmed by 1 base and J by 4 bases, leaving 15 bases between them. The length of the CDR3 is 16 residues.

The rearrangement joins TRBV6-1 to TRBJ2-1; 9 nucleotides align to TRBD2. In germline, CDR1 is MNHNS, CDR2 SASEGT. V was clipped by 3 bases and J by 7 bases; unmatched bases: 16. The CDR3 extends over 18 amino acids. DNA for the CDR3: TGTGCCAGCAGTGATTACTTTCCGGGACTAGCTCCCTTAAATGAGCAGTTCTTC. Protein: CASSDYFPGLAPLNEQFF.

The rearrangement uses TRBV28 and TRBJ2-7, with a tentative D call TRBD1 (5 bases). The V gene lost 5 bases and the J gene lost 0 bases, with 14 bases spanning the gap. Germline V lookup: CDR1 MDHEN, CDR2 SYDVKM. The CDR3 has 15 residues. In nucleotides, the CDR3 is TGTGCCAGCAGTCTCTCTCAGGGTTTCTCCTACGAGCAGTACTTC. Its protein product is CASSLSQGFSYEQYF.

This clone came up a few times. The CDR3 DNA sequence: TGTGCCAGCAGTTTGGACAGGCCTGAAGCTTTCTTT. Translated, it gives CASSLDRPEAFF. The genes are TRBV12-3 or TRBV12-4 and TRBJ1-1, with 7 bases aligning to TRBD1. The trim removed 3 bases at V and 6 bases at J, leaving 1 base unmatched. The CDR3 totals 12 residues.

V gene TRBV11-2 combines with J gene TRBJ1-1, with TRBD1 matching 12 bases. Unmatched junction bases numbered 8, after V lost 4 bases and J lost 8 bases. The germline CDR1 and CDR2 sequences are SGHAT and FQNNGV. CDR3 length: 15 amino acids. CDR3 coding DNA: TGTGCCAGCAGCTCCTACCCGGGACAGGGGGCGGAAGCTTTCTTT. It specifies CASSSYPGQGAEAFF.

This chain uses TRBV2 with TRBJ1-1; D perhaps matches TRBD1 (5 bases). The germline V gene has CDR1 SNHLY and CDR2 FYNNEI. Trimming shortened V by 6 bases and J by 5 bases, and 19 bases separated the two germline ends. This CDR3 region has 15 residues. The CDR3 spells CASRPRTRDGTEAFF. In nucleotides, the CDR3 is TGTGCCAGCAGACCCAGGACAAGGGATGGTACTGAAGCTTTCTTT.

The V call is TRBV4-3, the J call TRBJ2-7, with D possibly matching TRBD2 (6 bases). CDR3 length: 14 residues. The germline V and J ends were trimmed by 4 bases and 2 bases, with 12 bases remaining between them. Per germline, CDR1 LGHNA and CDR2 YSLEER. The CDR3 sequence is CASSPGVGTYEQYF. DNA for the CDR3: TGCGCCAGCAGCCCGGGGGTCGGAACCTACGAGCAGTACTTC.

CDR3 amino acids: CASSYGGTEVGYTF. DNA of the CDR3: TGCGCCAGCAGCTACGGAGGGACAGAGGTTGGCTACACCTTC. The chain couples TRBV5-1 to TRBJ1-2, with 7 positions matching TRBD1. V lost 3 bases to trimming and J lost 7 bases; unmatched junction nucleotides: 9. Germline V gives CDR1 SGHRS, CDR2 YFSETQ. CDR3 length: 14 amino acids.

This sequence joins TRBV5-4 and TRBJ2-1, with a weak D call TRBD1 (7 bases). Trimming shortened V by 3 bases and J by 10 bases, and 11 bases separated the two germline ends. The CDR3 is 12 residues long. Germline loops: CDR1 SGHNT, CDR2 YYREEE (reference sequence). Written as DNA, the CDR3 is TGTGCCAGCAGCTACCAGGGGGGCGAGCAGTTCTTC. It encodes CASSYQGGEQFF.

This chain connects TRBV7-9 to TRBJ2-2; 15 positions agree with TRBD2. Germline V CDR1 and CDR2: SEHNR, FQNEAQ (reference sequence). The CDR3 is 18 residues long. Trimming took 5 bases from V and 6 from J; bases not matched to a gene: 10. CDR3 amino acids: CASSGGLAGGHFPGELFF. In DNA, the CDR3 is TGTGCCAGCAGCGGTGGACTAGCGGGAGGGCACTTCCCCGGGGAGCTGTTTTTT.

This clone was seen only once. The rearrangement uses TRBV7-2 and TRBJ2-2; tentatively, D is TRBD1 (6 bases). Germline assignment: CDR1 SGHTA and CDR2 FQGNSA. V was shortened by 1 base and J by 6 bases, with 12 bases between the two germline ends. The CDR3 covers 15 residues. The CDR3 DNA follows: TGTGCCAGCAGCTTAGAGGGACAACCGGCCGGGGAGCTGTTTTTT. It translates to CASSLEGQPAGELFF.

This chain links TRBV24-1 with TRBJ2-1, with 7 bases matching TRBD2. Germline-derived CDR1 and CDR2 are KGHDR and SFDVKD. The CDR3 length is 17 residues. The ends lost 2 bases at V and 7 bases at J; junction bases unmatched: 13. The CDR3: CATSDSGGRGEGNEQFF. The CDR3 bases are TGTGCCACCAGTGATTCTGGCGGGAGAGGGGAGGGGAATGAGCAGTTCTTC.

In its sample, this clone was seen once. V and J are TRBV4-1 and TRBJ1-5; maybe TRBD1 (6 bases). This CDR3 is 18 amino acids long. The germline CDR1 and CDR2 sequences are MGHRA and YSYEKL. V gave up 2 bases and J gave up 6 bases, with 23 bases separating them. Here the CDR3 reads CASSQQAVGARQAQPQHF. The CDR3 DNA reads as TGCGCCAGCAGCCAACAGGCGGTAGGCGCGAGACAGGCTCAGCCCCAGCATTTT.

V and J are TRBV9 and TRBJ2-3, with 9 bases matching TRBD2. The V gene's germline CDR1 is SGDLS and CDR2 YYNGEE. J gave up 2 bases and V 1 base, and 2 bases lay outside the gene matches. The CDR3 has 15 amino acids. CDR3 amino acids: CASSVLAGLTDTQYF. The CDR3 DNA follows: TGTGCCAGCAGCGTACTAGCGGGACTCACAGATACGCAGTATTTT.

The chain is built from TRBV4-2 and TRBJ2-2, with TRBD2 matching over 8 bases. CDR1 is LGHNA and CDR2 is YNFKEQ in the germline V gene. CDR3 length equals 16 residues. V lost 1 base and J lost 1; bases outside the gene matches: 2. The CDR3 is CASSQGAGGNTGELFF. The CDR3 DNA follows: TGTGCCAGCAGCCAAGGTGCGGGAGGGAACACCGGGGAGCTGTTTTTT.

The chain carries TRBV7-3 and TRBJ1-3, with D maybe TRBD1 (5 bases). CDR3 size: 18 residues. The germline V gene has CDR1 SGHTA and CDR2 FQGTGA. Trimming stripped 1 base from V and 7 bases from J, with 23 bases between. CDR3 loop: CASSLRQRGSEAGNTIYF. The CDR3 DNA follows: TGTGCCAGCAGCTTAAGGCAAAGGGGCAGTGAGGCCGGCAACACCATATATTTT.

This chain joins TRBV30 and TRBJ2-7, with a tentative D call TRBD2 (6 bases). This CDR3 has 14 amino acids. V dropped 4 bases and J dropped 5 bases, with 18 bases sitting between them. Germline CDR1 is GTSNPN and CDR2 is SVGIG (reference sequence). CDR3 nucleotides: TGTGCCTGGAATCGGGGGATAGCTAGCGACGAGCAGTACTTC. This encodes CAWNRGIASDEQYF.

This clone was counted between two and nine times. The chain has TRBV5-4 and TRBJ1-1; TRBD1 might be the D (6 bases). This CDR3 has 14 amino acids. V was cut by 4 bases and J by 3 bases, with 13 bases left in between. CDR1 and CDR2 from the germline V gene are SGHNT and YYREEE (reference sequence). CDR3 amino acids: CASSQGGLDTEAFF. In DNA, the CDR3 is TGTGCCAGCAGCCAAGGGGGTTTGGACACTGAAGCTTTCTTT. The whole variable domain, filled in from reference TRBV5-4 and TRBJ1-1, reads ETGVTQSPTHLIKTRGQQVTLRCSSQSGHNTVSWYQQALGQGPQFIFQYYREEENGRGNFPPRFSGLQFPNYSSELNVNALELDDSALYLCASSQGGLDTEAFFGQGTRLTVV.